The clone carrying this T cell receptor beta chain was seen ten or more times. The antigen is undetermined. The CDR3 spans 14 residues. Trimming removed 1 base from V and 3 bases from J, with 10 bases in between. Germline assignment: CDR1 LGHNA and CDR2 YNFKEQ. Unsorted libraries were derived from 2 million PBMCs stored at -80 C. Each CDR3 protein is one row after TCRdb ran MiXCR on the 5' RACE reads. The sample carries more than 35,000 distinct CDR3 sequences, roughly 3% recorded once. These data belong to a study of neurological immune-mediated disorders. The study's findings and limits: Phylogenetic grouping placed 18 of 34 multiple sclerosis patients' repertoires in one related-CDR3 cluster, a possible signature. None of the CDR3 amino acid sequences in expanded clones turned up in more than one subject, which points to private repertoires in all groups.

Sequenced sample: PBMCs. The clonotype comes from a woman aged 50 to 65 with multiple sclerosis. This chain joins TRBV4-2 and TRBJ2-7; maybe TRBD1 (6 bases). CDR3: CASSQVQGNYEQYF. CDR3 nucleotides: TGTGCCAGCAGCCAAGTTCAGGGGAACTACGAGCAGTACTTC.